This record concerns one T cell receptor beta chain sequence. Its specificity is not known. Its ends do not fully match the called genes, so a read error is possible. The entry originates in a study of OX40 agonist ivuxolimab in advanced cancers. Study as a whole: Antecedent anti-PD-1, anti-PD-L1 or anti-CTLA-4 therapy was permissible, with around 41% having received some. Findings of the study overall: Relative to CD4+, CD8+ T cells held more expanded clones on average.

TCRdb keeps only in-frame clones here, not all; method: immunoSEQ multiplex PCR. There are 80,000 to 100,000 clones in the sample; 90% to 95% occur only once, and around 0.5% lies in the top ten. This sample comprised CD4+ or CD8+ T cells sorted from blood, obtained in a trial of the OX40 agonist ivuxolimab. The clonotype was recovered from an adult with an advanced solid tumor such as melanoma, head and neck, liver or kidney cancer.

The CDR3 sequence: CATSRDRLGHLLIF. Here the CDR3 DNA reads TGTGCCACCAGCAGAGATCGGTTGGGACACCTTCTAATCTTC. V and J are TRBV15 and TRBJ2-7, with D perhaps TRBD1 (6 bases). Germline V gives CDR1 LNHNV, CDR2 YYDKDF (reference sequence). The CDR3 sequence is 14 residues long.